The subject of this entry is one TCR beta chain. The clone's antigen remains unknown. One base away there is no much larger clone; base qualities are not given. The library relied on the immunoSEQ multiplex PCR assay. For the multiplex PCR, a mixture combining 60 forward primers for TCR Vbeta segments and 13 reverse primers for TCR Jbeta segments was used. The CDR3 region of rearranged TCR beta genes was amplified from genomic DNA by a multiplex PCR assay. The amplified TCR beta libraries were sequenced on the Illumina HiSeq System as 87-base-pair reads. In the authors' own workflow: A later analysis tallied 70 million to 100 million unique TCR beta chains across the 666 repertoires, and 10 million to 11 million of those chains were shared by two or more donors. A nearest-neighbor algorithm error-corrected the raw reads and collapsed the reads into unique sequences, merging closely related sequences to remove PCR and sequencing errors. CDR3 sequences were aligned to IMGT reference sequences to assign V, D and J gene segments. For a sequence to be retained, a match of at least six nucleotides was required to both a V gene segment and a J gene segment. A rearrangement counted as productive if the CDR3 had no stop codons and remained in frame with V and J, and every other rearrangement counted as non-productive. Following IMGT convention, CDR3 was defined as the stretch from the second conserved V-encoded cysteine up to the conserved J-encoded phenylalanine. The earlier analysis of some 600 of the donors excluded sequences that lacked an unambiguous match to a single V gene segment. An earlier analysis of about 590 of the donors classified V segments as functional when productive rearrangements were above 56.7% and as segregating when the standard deviation between donors was above 5%. A statistical classification framework was built for diagnosing cytomegalovirus status from the catalog of TCR beta chain sequences. A later analysis assigned V and J genes by comparing TCR nucleotide sequences with IMGT/GENE-DB human TR gene sequences. Using the TCRdist pipeline, a later analysis assigned CDR3 sequences along with most-parsimonious VDJ recombination scenarios. In a later analysis, each TCR beta chain was defined by its CDR3 amino acid sequence together with its V-gene family, and reads without a unique V-gene family were excluded. As a way to deal with suspected cross-contamination and a sequencing artifact, a later analysis dropped nearly 600 nucleotide sequences that were highly shared and had low generation probability. In a later analysis, a clonal expansion index was calculated for each public chain from normalized within-repertoire ranks of inferred template counts. In a later analysis, generation probabilities were computed with a VDJ recombination model fitted to out-of-frame rearrangements, and the resulting probabilities were checked against IGoR. A later analysis scored TCR-TCR, TCR-HLA and TCR-CMV co-occurrence with hypergeometric tests, applying a repertoire-size bias correction to TCR pairs. To estimate false discovery rates, a later analysis permuted the HLA or CMV assignments 20 times. In a later analysis, co-occurring TCRs were grouped with DBSCAN, and TCRdist sequence similarity was added when clustering was performed within HLA-allele-positive subsets. For co-occurrence clustering, repertoires with fewer than 30,000 or more than 120,000 public chains were excluded, along with several repertoires with anomalous nucleotide sharing. The immuneACCESS repertoire file appears here via TCRdb, limited to in-frame rearrangements. These files lack a portion of the clones; in checked studies, under half of the deficit traces to unresolved V genes, and the cause of the others is not known. V and J calls and clone size are copied from that table; D and trimming were computed from the DNA. Here the sample has about 140,000 clones; approximately 80% occur a single time. Clones ranked in the top ten supply less than 7.5% of the sample.

The data were taken from a study of cytomegalovirus exposure and HLA in healthy donors (dated by TCRdb to about 2017). Regarding the study in general: According to an earlier analysis of a few hundred of the donors, about 179 million T cells yielded some 120 million unique TCR beta sequences and about 280 Gb of sequence data. An early release covering roughly 640 HLA-typed donors comprised about 300 gigabases of sequencing data and roughly 85 million unique TCR sequences. Among the roughly 390 genotyped donors, around 81% belonged to the genetic ancestry cluster associated with self-reported Caucasian donors. The study aimed to test whether signatures of past pathogen exposure could be identified by cataloging public T cell receptors. The study used immunosequencing to profile the T cell repertoires of some 600 subjects and linked those repertoires to cytomegalovirus serostatus. Along with the approximately 650-subject first cohort, a separate validation cohort of over a hundred different subjects was used. To predict cytomegalovirus infection status, the study combined high-throughput TCR immunosequencing, statistical association of individual TCRs with disease status, and machine learning. A later analysis re-examined previously published TCR beta repertoires from 500 to 700 donors and added high-resolution HLA genotyping to investigate patterns of TCR occurrence. Rather than drawing on any new phenotypic data, the later analysis identified candidate immune exposures from TCR beta sequences and the way those sequences occurred across donors. An earlier analysis of fewer than 700 of the donors applied high-throughput TCR beta sequencing to assess whether each TCR beta V gene segment acted as functional or pseudogenic. Donor age, sex, ethnicity and CMV serostatus were compiled together with the repertoire data. A later genetic analysis took genome-wide SNP genotypes for about 55% of the 666 donors and used that subset as a discovery cohort. Every repertoire in the discovery cohort had been generated on one and the same sequencing platform. Class I and class II HLA loci were covered by the typing at four-digit resolution. Typing coverage varied by locus: about 620-630 donors for A, B, C, DRB1 and DQB1; roughly 500 for DQA1; some 610 for DPA1; more than 450 for DPB1. Because of strong linkage in the cohort, 5 or 6 DR-DQ haplotypes were treated as single units for association and clustering. Among 398 genotyped donors of the cohort, an average of approximately 240,000 unique TCR beta nucleotide sequences was sequenced per donor, of which about 18% were non-productive.

In total, roughly 670 healthy bone marrow donors made up the cohort. Cohort members were all nominally healthy when sampled, although unrecorded immune exposures were likely present. The donor was CMV seropositive and belonged to the group of more than 250 seropositive cohort members. A peripheral blood sample was collected from each donor, and TCR beta sequencing was performed on peripheral blood mononuclear cells. The Qiagen DNeasy Blood Extraction Kit was used to extract genomic DNA from the blood cell samples. The research as a whole found: Linkage disequilibrium might explain the correlated functional status among segregating V segments, but an unknown experimental factor could not be ruled out. Most CMV-associated TCR beta chains appeared to be HLA-restricted in a later analysis, and the HLA associations seemed to be driven largely by CMV exposure. A total of 150 or so TCR beta chains were listed by the study as associated with cytomegalovirus. This cohort had only TCR beta chains sequenced, and the lack of alpha or paired-chain data limited which features could be detected. A further reported finding was that TCR beta sequences accurately predicted the HLA-A and HLA-B alleles for most subjects in the first cohort. In an earlier analysis of 587 of the donors, most TCR beta V segments were observed in productive rearrangements about 87% or about 30% of the time, broadly matching IMGT annotations. Because HLA typing was unavailable for some donors at each locus, only the typed subset was used in association tests. The authors suggested that the approach could potentially be extended to other disease states and immunological phenotypes. The sequencing pipeline was judged likely to have produced a cluster of highly shared sequence variants as a technical artifact. Across donors, most TCR sequences were observed very rarely, whereas some public TCRs were present in many individuals. A later analysis found that HLA-associated TCR beta chains were more clonally expanded and had lower generation probabilities than equally common non-associated chains. In a later analysis, several top co-occurrence clusters were reported to appear linked to parvovirus B19, influenza, CMV and Epstein-Barr virus. Strong co-occurrence of HLA alleles, especially DR and DQ, made assigning TCR associations to individual alleles difficult. Compared with the roughly 700-donor mean, donors in an Asian-associated ancestry cluster had fewer N-insertions in productive TCRs, according to a later genetic analysis. The earlier analysis of approximately 560 of the donors excluded 15 to 20 rarely observed V segments, including chromosome 9 orphons, because counts were too low. A later analysis associated about 17,000 TCR beta sequences with specific HLA alleles at a false discovery rate of 0.05. In a later analysis, the rate of TCR association differed among HLA loci, with DRB1 alleles having the most associated TCRs and HLA-C alleles having the fewest. The classifier was reported to diagnose cytomegalovirus status with high specificity and sensitivity in both the original and validation cohorts. Presence/absence analyses assumed roughly uniform sequencing depth across donors, an assumption that may not hold. In vitro tests confirmed that a few of the cytomegalovirus-associated TCR beta chains recognize cytomegalovirus antigens. The only immune exposure information available for the cohort was CMV serostatus. In a later genetic analysis, a missense DCLRE1C variant was associated with V-gene and J-gene trimming of TCR beta chains, and the association was replicated in an independent cohort.

Source material: PBMCs. The clonotype was recovered from a middle-aged woman in good health and CMV-seropositive.

The CDR3 region reads CSVGTGDYGYTF. The nucleotide sequence is given as TGCAGCGTTGGCACAGGGGACTATGGCTACACCTTC. The chain joins TRBV29-1 to TRBJ1-2; TRBD1 fits 7 bases in the junction. There are 12 amino acids in the CDR3, from cysteine to phenylalanine inclusive. Only the CDR3 part of the read is kept: 36 bases, read in frame from the first base. After removal of 4 bases from V and 3 bases from J, the junction retains 2 bases not matched to a gene. CDR1 and CDR2 were assigned from the germline V gene as SQVTM and ANQGSEA.